Listed here are 32 T cell receptor beta chains from one sample, sequenced in a study of molecular identifiers for immune sequencing clone quantification. Via MiXCR, TCRdb re-called the PCR reads, giving one row per CDR3 protein. The table includes under 350,000 distinct CDR3 sequences, about 22% detected once. Material for sequencing was naive CD8+ T cells from blood, with Jurkat cell RNA spiked in. The subset denotes: FACS-sorted CD8+CD4-CCR7+CD45RA+ naive T cells. All receptors come from a human donor in good health. Some libraries in this study had Jurkat cell RNA spiked in.

This clonotype was detected only a few times. This chain joins TRBV18 and TRBJ2-3, with unresolved D. The V gene lost 2 bases and the J gene lost 2 bases, with 8 bases spanning the gap. The CDR3 totals 14 residues. Per germline, CDR1 KGHSH and CDR2 LQKENI. The CDR3: CASSPVASTDTQYF. The CDR3 nucleotides read TGTGCCAGCTCACCAGTGGCGTCCACAGATACGCAGTATTTT.

This clonotype was observed at least ten times. The chain has TRBV5-1 and TRBJ2-2; D remains ambiguous. The CDR3 has 15 amino acids. Trimming took 6 bases from V and 0 from J, leaving 12 bases between them. Germline lookup yields CDR1 SGHRS and CDR2 YFSETQ. CDR3 residues: CASTWVSANTGELFF. In DNA, the CDR3 is TGCGCCAGCACGTGGGTTTCTGCGAACACCGGGGAGCTGTTTTTT.

This clonotype was found once. This chain connects TRBV30 to TRBJ2-7; D ambiguous. The V gene's germline CDR1 is GTSNPN and CDR2 SVGIG (reference sequence). This CDR3 spans 16 amino acids. Trimming removed 0 bases from V and 0 bases from J, with 15 bases in between. The CDR3 is CAWSVPGPGLSYEQYF. The CDR3 DNA reads TGTGCCTGGAGTGTACCCGGGCCGGGTCTCTCCTACGAGCAGTACTTC. Drawing the rest from reference TRBV30 and TRBJ2-7, the complete variable domain is SQTIHQWPATLVQPVGSPLSLECTVEGTSNPNLYWYRQAAGRGLQLLFYSVGIGQISSEVPQNLSASRPQDRQFILSSKKLLLSDSGFYLCAWSVPGPGLSYEQYFGPGTRLTVT.

This clonotype was found many times. The chain couples TRBV7-2 to TRBJ2-1; D gene unclear. The CDR3 loop spans 14 amino acids. The germline V gene has CDR1 SGHTA and CDR2 FQGNSA. Trimming removed 4 bases from V and 8 bases from J, with 15 bases in between. The CDR3 here is CASSYGPLGYEQFF. The DNA of the CDR3 is TGTGCCAGCAGCTATGGACCCCTAGGCTATGAGCAGTTCTTC.

Many counts were recorded for this clonotype. The rearrangement links TRBV19 to TRBJ2-7, with TRBD2 identical over 8 bases. CDR1 and CDR2 from the germline V gene are LNHDA and SQIVND (reference sequence). The CDR3 extends over 13 amino acids. The junction had 3 bases not matched to a gene; V was cut back by 8 bases and J by 0 bases. CDR3 region: CASGSGDSYEQYF. CDR3 DNA: TGTGCCAGTGGTAGCGGGGACTCCTACGAGCAGTACTTC.

In its sample, this clonotype was seen a few times. CDR3 loop: CSARDRDRRSDTQYF. CDR3 DNA sequence: TGCAGTGCTAGAGATCGGGACAGGCGGTCAGATACGCAGTATTTT. The gene calls are TRBV20-1 and TRBJ2-3; 8 nucleotides agree with TRBD1. J was trimmed by 4 bases and V by 0 bases; bases with no gene match: 6. This CDR3 region has 15 residues. Germline V gene sequence: CDR1 DFQATT, CDR2 SNEGSKA (reference sequence).

In its sample, this clonotype was seen a few times. The rearrangement uses TRBV6-2 or TRBV6-3 and TRBJ1-4; 7 nucleotides agree with TRBD1. The CDR3 length is 13 residues. Germline-derived CDR1 and CDR2 are MNHEY and SVGEGT. V was pared by 6 bases and J by 6 bases, with 4 bases of the junction left unmatched. The CDR3 region has the DNA TGTGCCAGCAGAGGGACAGAATATGAAAAACTGTTTTTT. This sequence encodes CASRGTEYEKLFF.

V is TRBV7-8 and J is TRBJ2-1; D is possibly TRBD2 (7 bases). V gave up 5 bases and J gave up 0 bases, with 14 bases separating them. This CDR3 has 16 amino acids. CDR1 and CDR2 (germline): SGHVS, FQNEAQ. This CDR3 is CASSPPGGRSYNEQFF. For the CDR3, the DNA is TGTGCCAGCAGCCCGCCGGGGGGCCGCTCCTACAATGAGCAGTTCTTC.

This clonotype was detected only once. Just one base apart from a much larger clone, this may be a read error. Here the CDR3 DNA reads TGTGCCAGCAGCTTAGCGGGACTAGCCTTAAACACCGGGGAGCCGTTTTTT. This gives the protein CASSLAGLALNTGEPFF. The chain recombines TRBV7-9 with TRBJ2-2; 9 bases align to TRBD2. The CDR3 spans 17 residues. Germline assignment: CDR1 SEHNR and CDR2 FQNEAQ (reference sequence).

The rearrangement uses TRBV27 and TRBJ1-1; no clear D gene. CDR3 size: 14 residues. The V and J ends lost 0 bases and 6 bases respectively, with 11 bases between them. Germline V CDR1 and CDR2: MNHEY, SMNVEV (reference sequence). CDR3 coding DNA: TGTGCCAGCAGTTTATCGGTAGGTTGGTCTGAAGCTTTCTTT. Translated, it gives CASSLSVGWSEAFF.

The chain joins TRBV6-6 to TRBJ2-1; no definite D call. This CDR3 is 12 amino acids long. Trimming took off 0 bases at V and 10 bases at J, with 7 bases between the two ends. CDR1 and CDR2 from the germline V gene are MNHNY and SVGAGI (reference sequence). The CDR3 here is CASSYSPLEQFF. CDR3 DNA sequence: TGTGCCAGCAGTTACTCACCGTTGGAGCAGTTCTTC.

CDR3 sequence: CASSATGRLSYNSPLHF. CDR3 nucleotide sequence: TGTGCCAGCAGTGCCACAGGGAGGTTGTCCTATAATTCACCCCTCCACTTT. The gene calls are TRBV27 and TRBJ1-6, with D possibly matching TRBD1 (6 bases). CDR3 length: 17 amino acids. Per germline, CDR1 MNHEY and CDR2 SMNVEV (reference sequence). Trimming shortened V by 5 bases and J by 1 base, and 15 bases separated the two germline ends.

This clonotype was detected only a few times. The chain joins TRBV5-6 to TRBJ2-5; 7 nucleotides agree with TRBD2. The germline V gene has CDR1 SGHDT and CDR2 YYEEEE. The CDR3 covers 16 residues. The V and J ends lost 4 bases and 0 bases, in that order; junction bases with no gene match: 9. The CDR3 is CASSPERGENQETQYF. CDR3 in DNA: TGTGCCAGCAGCCCTGAGCGGGGCGAAAACCAAGAGACCCAGTACTTC.

The genes are TRBV5-6 and TRBJ2-7, with TRBD2 identical over 8 bases. The CDR3 runs to 15 residues. In germline, CDR1 is SGHDT, CDR2 YYEEEE. V gave up 0 bases and J gave up 0 bases; unmatched junction bases: 2. The CDR3 bases are TGTGCCAGCAGCTTGGCGAGCGGGGGCTCCTACGAGCAGTACTTC. Amino acids: CASSLASGGSYEQYF.

Note on this clonotype: At one end, the junction sequence differs from germline, possibly due to a read error. The J gene is TRBJ2-2, the V gene TRBV27, with D tentatively TRBD2 (5 bases). CDR1 and CDR2 from the germline V gene are MNHEY and SMNVEV (reference sequence). CDR3 length: 14 amino acids. CDR3 protein: CASSYNQNTGVLFF. CDR3 sequence (DNA): TGTGCCAGCAGTTATAATCAGAACACCGGGGTGCTGTTTTTT.

This clonotype has a count of ten or more. The J gene is TRBJ2-7, the V gene TRBV19, with D tentatively TRBD2 (5 bases). Germline V lookup: CDR1 LNHDA, CDR2 SQIVND (reference sequence). Trimming took 1 base from V and 7 from J, leaving 14 bases between them. This CDR3 region has 14 residues. CDR3 amino acids: CASSIVARTGEQYF. CDR3 nucleotides: TGTGCCAGTAGTATAGTCGCCCGGACGGGGGAGCAGTACTTC.

This clonotype appeared many times. CDR3 nucleotide sequence: TGTGCCAGCAGCCATTTACAGGGAAGCTCCTACAATGAGCAGTTCTTC. Residues: CASSHLQGSSYNEQFF. The chain combines TRBV7-9 with TRBJ2-1; tentatively, D is TRBD1 (6 bases). V gave up 5 bases and J gave up 0 bases, with 14 bases separating them. This CDR3 comprises 16 residues. Germline V CDR1 and CDR2: SEHNR, FQNEAQ (reference sequence).

This clonotype has a count of ten or more. The genes are TRBV7-2 and TRBJ1-1; D is uncertain. The CDR3 has 11 amino acids. Germline CDR1 reads SGHTA; CDR2 reads FQGNSA. Trimming pared 2 bases from V and 4 bases from J, leaving 2 bases between. The CDR3 loop reads CASSLITEAFF. As DNA, the CDR3 is TGTGCCAGCAGCTTAATCACTGAAGCTTTCTTT. Supplemented by reference TRBV7-2 and TRBJ1-1, the full variable domain reads GAGVSQSPSNKVTEKGKDVELRCDPISGHTALYWYRQSLGQGLEFLIYFQGNSAPDKSGLPSDRFSAERTGGSVSTLTIQRTQQEDSAVYLCASSLITEAFFGQGTRLTVV.

Details on this clonotype: A much larger clone sits a single nucleotide away, making a read error possible. The DNA of the CDR3 is TGTGCCAGCGGCAACCGAGATACGGACACCGGGGAGCTGTTTTTT. This sequence encodes CASGNRDTDTGELFF. This chain joins TRBV7-9 and TRBJ2-2; D remains ambiguous. Germline V gene data show CDR1 as SEHNR and CDR2 as FQNEAQ (reference sequence). CDR3 length: 15 amino acids. Between the trimmed V and J ends, which lost 8 bases and 3 bases, there was a span of 16 bases.

On this clonotype: A much larger clone differs by one base, so this may be a read error. The missing conserved phenylalanine or tryptophan at the end of this CDR3 makes a read error likely. The chain carries TRBV5-4 and TRBJ2-2; 7 bases match TRBD1. Germline CDR1 and CDR2: SGHNT and YYREEE (reference sequence). V shed 3 bases and J 6 bases; nucleotides not matched to a gene: 2. CDR3 length: 13 amino acids. CDR3 DNA: TGTGCCAGCAGCTACAGGGGTCCCGGGGAGCTGTTTCTT. Translation: CASSYRGPGELFL.

The sample holds a few counts of this clonotype. This sequence joins TRBV29-1 and TRBJ2-7; a possible D gene is TRBD2 (5 bases). Germline CDR1 is SQVTM and CDR2 is ANQGSEA. Deletions cut 2 bases from V and 1 base from J, with 6 bases between. This CDR3 is built from 12 residues. CDR3 sequence (DNA): TGCAGCGTTGAACGGGGTTCCTACGAGCAGTACTTC. Its protein is CSVERGSYEQYF.

Notes on this clonotype: A single base separates this from a much larger clone, so it may be a read error. The chain links TRBV4-3 to TRBJ2-7; no clear D. The germline V gene encodes CDR1 LGHNA and CDR2 YSLEER. The CDR3 runs 14 residues. CDR3 bases: TGCGCCAGCCGCCAAGATCTGTTCTCCTACGAGCAGTACTTC. Encoded protein: CASRQDLFSYEQYF.

This clonotype was counted ten times or more. The chain uses TRBV6-5 and TRBJ1-1; D is unresolved. V shed 2 bases and J shed 1 base, with 5 bases lying between them. The germline V gene encodes CDR1 MNHEY and CDR2 SVGAGI. This CDR3 contains 13 residues. The CDR3: CASSYDQNTEAFF. The CDR3 DNA reads TGTGCCAGCAGTTACGACCAGAACACTGAAGCTTTCTTT.

Comments on this clonotype: This clone may be a read error of a much larger clone one base away. The gene calls are TRBV27 and TRBJ1-5; D perhaps matches TRBD1 (5 bases). In germline, CDR1 is MNHEY, CDR2 SMNVEV (reference sequence). V shed 6 bases and J shed 0 bases, with 12 bases lying between them. The length of the CDR3 is 15 residues. The CDR3: CASRLAGYSNQPQHF. The CDR3 DNA sequence: TGTGCCAGCAGACTTGCAGGGTATAGCAATCAGCCCCAGCATTTT.

The CDR3 loop reads CASSQEEVTTWDLNTEAFF. CDR3 nucleotide sequence: TGTGCCAGCAGCCAAGAAGAGGTCACGACGTGGGACCTGAACACTGAAGCTTTCTTT. This chain connects TRBV14 to TRBJ1-1; tentative D call: TRBD1 (5 bases). Trimming left V 0 bases short and J 0 bases short, with 20 bases between. This CDR3 contains 19 residues. From germline, CDR1 is SGHDN and CDR2 FVKESK.

The chain carries TRBV19 and TRBJ2-7; 8 bases match TRBD1. Trimming took 5 bases from V and 2 from J; bases not matched to a gene: 5. This CDR3 has 14 amino acids. Germline V gene data show CDR1 as LNHDA and CDR2 as SQIVND (reference sequence). The CDR3 loop reads CASSSTTGAYEQYF. CDR3 in DNA: TGTGCCAGTAGTTCCACGACAGGGGCCTACGAGCAGTACTTC.

The genes are TRBV6-2 or TRBV6-3 and TRBJ2-1; D not resolved. The CDR3 has 12 residues. V was clipped by 2 bases and J by 10 bases, with 9 bases between them. The germline CDR1 and CDR2 sequences are MNHEY and SVGEGT. DNA of the CDR3: TGTGCCAGCAGTTACGGGAACGGCGAGCAGTTCTTC. Its translation: CASSYGNGEQFF.

The rearrangement joins TRBV7-2 to TRBJ2-1; weak D call: TRBD2 (5 bases). CDR3 length: 11 residues. V gave up 5 bases and J gave up 9 bases, with 8 bases separating them. CDR1 is SGHTA and CDR2 is FQGNSA in the germline V gene. CDR3 sequence reads: CASSHSGEQFF. DNA of the CDR3: TGTGCCAGCAGCCACAGCGGTGAGCAGTTCTTC.

This clonotype came up many times. The V gene is TRBV9, the J gene TRBJ1-1; TRBD1 aligns across 7 bases. There are 11 residues in the CDR3. The trim removed 4 bases at V and 12 bases at J, leaving 6 bases unmatched. CDR1 is SGDLS and CDR2 is YYNGEE in the germline V gene. The chain's CDR3 is CASSTGQRPFF. The CDR3 nucleotides read TGTGCCAGCAGCACGGGACAGAGACCTTTCTTT.

The chain combines TRBV7-3 with TRBJ2-5, with 7 bases fitting TRBD2. The CDR3 is 15 amino acids. The germline V gene has CDR1 SGHTA and CDR2 FQGTGA. V trimming: 6 bases; J trimming: 2 bases; junction bases outside the gene matches: 9. This chain's CDR3 is CASSAFGGRQETQYF. CDR3 nucleotides: TGTGCCAGCAGTGCTTTCGGGGGGAGGCAAGAGACCCAGTACTTC.

This clonotype has just a few counts. An end of the junction differs from the germline gene, which may be a read error. The chain links TRBV5-3 to TRBJ2-5; no firm D call. TRBV5-3 falls under the ORF class, with uncertain function. This CDR3 is 13 amino acids long. The CDR3 coding sequence is TGTGCCAGCAGCTTTAGCCCACAAGAGACCCAGCACTTC. Translation: CASSFSPQETQHF.

This sequence joins TRBV29-1 and TRBJ2-2; 9 bases align to TRBD2. The length of the CDR3 is 18 residues. Germline values: CDR1 SQVTM, CDR2 ANQGSEA. V gave up 0 bases and J gave up 6 bases; unmatched junction bases: 14. Here the CDR3 reads CSVEESTAGGSGAGELFF. Here the CDR3 DNA reads TGCAGCGTTGAAGAGAGCACAGCGGGGGGCTCGGGGGCCGGGGAGCTGTTTTTT.